Following are 14 T cell receptor beta chains from one sample sequenced in a study of T cell responses to AZD1222 COVID-19 vaccine. Sequencing was performed with immunoSEQ multiplex PCR; in TCRdb, only in-frame clones are kept and a portion is missing. The sample gives some 150,000 clones, around nine tenths of which show up once; over 1.2% is in the top ten. This material consisted of peripheral blood, taken 28 days after the second AZD1222 dose. These receptors came from an adult who received the AZD1222 COVID-19 vaccine.

CDR3 DNA sequence: TGTGCCAGCAGCGACAGCGGGGGGGAGACCCAGTACTTC. Translation: CASSDSGGETQYF. V is TRBV2 and J is TRBJ2-5; 9 nucleotides match TRBD2. After removal of 6 bases from V and 5 bases from J, the junction contained 4 bases not matched to a gene. This CDR3 is built from 13 residues. Germline values: CDR1 SNHLY, CDR2 FYNNEI. Complete variable domain (other parts from reference TRBV2 and TRBJ2-5): EPEVTQTPSHQVTQMGQEVILRCVPISNHLYFYWYRQILGQKVEFLVSFYNNEISEKSEIFDDQFSVERPDGSNFTLKIRSTKLEDSAMYFCASSDSGGETQYFGPGTRLLVL.

V usage is TRBV18 and J usage is TRBJ1-5; tentative D call: TRBD1 (5 bases). The germline gives CDR1 KGHSH, CDR2 LQKENI. This CDR3 has 13 residues. V was pared by 3 bases and J by 4 bases, with 7 bases between. CDR3 residues: CASSPQGNQPQHF. DNA of the CDR3: TGTGCCAGCTCACCCCAGGGTAATCAGCCCCAGCATTTT. Supplemented by reference TRBV18 and TRBJ1-5, the full variable domain reads NAGVMQNPRHLVRRRGQEARLRCSPMKGHSHVYWYRQLPEEGLKFMVYLQKENIIDESGMPKERFSAEFPKEGPSILRIQQVVRGDSAAYFCASSPQGNQPQHFGDGTRLSIL.

The rearrangement joins TRBV29-1 to TRBJ1-2; D possibly corresponds to TRBD1 (5 bases). The CDR3 sequence is 14 residues long. From germline, CDR1 is SQVTM and CDR2 ANQGSEA. Trimming pared 3 bases from V and 1 base from J, leaving 12 bases between. CDR3 coding DNA: TGCAGCGTTGATTGGGGACTGAATAACTATGGCTACACCTTC. It specifies CSVDWGLNNYGYTF.

The CDR3 sequence: CASRDPRTAANEKLFF. The CDR3 DNA reads TGTGCCAGTAGAGATCCAAGGACAGCCGCTAATGAAAAACTGTTTTTT. The chain has TRBV19 and TRBJ1-4; D may be TRBD1 (6 bases). Germline V gives CDR1 LNHDA, CDR2 SQIVND (reference sequence). The V end was cut by 6 bases, the J end by 3 bases, with 17 bases between. This CDR3 region has 16 residues.

This clone was picked up one time. V usage is TRBV11-2 and J usage is TRBJ2-7; D gene uncertain. CDR1 and CDR2 (germline): SGHAT, FQNNGV. There are 14 residues in the CDR3. V was trimmed by 2 bases and J by 4 bases, leaving 12 bases between them. The CDR3 bases are TGTGCCAGCAGCTTATCTCCGGTTGGGTACGAGCAGTACTTC. Residues: CASSLSPVGYEQYF.

The CDR3 region is CASTRNRGNSPLHF. Written as DNA, the CDR3 is TGTGCCAGCACACGTAACAGGGGAAATTCACCCCTCCACTTT. This chain joins TRBV3-1 (or the pseudogene TRBV3-2) and TRBJ1-6; 7 bases align to TRBD1. Germline CDR1 and CDR2: LGHDT and YNNKEL (reference sequence). The CDR3 totals 14 residues. V lost 7 bases to trimming and J lost 7 bases; unmatched junction nucleotides: 7.

The chain employs TRBV2 and TRBJ2-1; no clear D gene. Germline loops: CDR1 SNHLY, CDR2 FYNNEI. This CDR3 comprises 15 residues. V was pared by 7 bases and J by 0 bases, with 13 bases between. CDR3 residues: CASILSVSSYNEQFF. For the CDR3, the DNA is TGTGCCAGCATTCTGAGCGTAAGCTCCTACAATGAGCAGTTCTTC.

This clone was recorded once. The V gene is TRBV7-9, the J gene TRBJ1-1; the D gene is possibly TRBD1 (5 bases). V was clipped by 5 bases and J by 1 base, with 14 bases between them. Germline V gene sequence: CDR1 SEHNR, CDR2 FQNEAQ (reference sequence). The CDR3 has 15 residues. Here the CDR3 DNA reads TGTGCCAGCAGCCCCCCGGGGCAGGGGAACACTGAAGCTTTCTTT. Amino acids: CASSPPGQGNTEAFF.

The gene calls are TRBV19 and TRBJ2-1; D gene ambiguous. CDR1 LNHDA and CDR2 SQIVND come from the germline V gene (reference sequence). V was shortened by 3 bases and J by 6 bases, with 3 bases between the two germline ends. CDR3 length equals 11 residues. The CDR3 DNA follows: TGTGCCAGTAGTATCACCAATGAGCAGTTCTTC. It specifies CASSITNEQFF. The full variable domain, rest sourced from reference TRBV19 and TRBJ2-1, is DGGITQSPKYLFRKEGQNVTLSCEQNLNHDAMYWYRQDPGQGLRLIYYSQIVNDFQKGDIAEGYSVSREKKESFPLTVTSAQKNPTAFYLCASSITNEQFFGPGTRLTVL.

CDR3 residues: CASSQKEGGEKLFF. The CDR3, as DNA: TGTGCCAGCAGCCAGAAGGAGGGAGGTGAAAAACTGTTTTTT. V usage is TRBV4-2 and J usage is TRBJ1-4; the D is unclear. The CDR3 covers 14 residues. V lost 3 bases and J 7 bases, leaving 12 bases between the germline ends. CDR1 is LGHNA, CDR2 YNFKEQ, per germline.

The chain recombines TRBV10-3 with TRBJ1-4; D may be TRBD1 (5 bases). CDR3 length equals 13 residues. Germline V CDR1 and CDR2: ENHRY, SYGVKD. Trimming removed 10 bases from V and 8 bases from J, with 17 bases in between. CDR3 sequence reads: CATNGAIVEKLFF. The CDR3 coding sequence is TGTGCCACCAACGGGGCTATTGTAGAAAAACTGTTTTTT.

The gene calls are TRBV30 and TRBJ1-2; D might be TRBD1 (5 bases). V lost 0 bases and J 9 bases, leaving 14 bases between the germline ends. The CDR3 is 13 amino acids. Per germline, CDR1 GTSNPN and CDR2 SVGIG (reference sequence). CDR3 loop: CAWSVRTRLSYTF. In DNA form, the CDR3 reads TGTGCCTGGAGTGTTCGGACACGTCTAAGCTACACCTTC.

This sequence joins TRBV28 and TRBJ2-4; D is unclear. The V gene's germline CDR1 is MDHEN and CDR2 SYDVKM. V lost 3 bases and J lost 0, with 6 bases in between. This CDR3 spans 14 amino acids. DNA for the CDR3: TGTGCCAGCAGTTTCCCATTAGCCAAAAACATTCAGTACTTC. Encoded protein: CASSFPLAKNIQYF. The whole variable domain, remainder taken from reference TRBV28 and TRBJ2-4, is DVKVTQSSRYLVKRTGEKVFLECVQDMDHENMFWYRQDPGLGLRLIYFSYDVKMKEKGDIPEGYSVSREKKERFSLILESASTNQTSMYLCASSFPLAKNIQYFGAGTRLSVL.

The rearrangement uses TRBV3-1 (or the pseudogene TRBV3-2) and TRBJ2-3; D gene unclear. CDR1 is LGHDT and CDR2 is YNNKEL in the germline V gene (reference sequence). This CDR3 region has 14 residues. V lost 2 bases to trimming and J lost 4 bases, with 10 bases between them. CDR3 nucleotide sequence: TGTGCCAGCAGCCAAAACCTAGTCGCAGATACGCAGTATTTT. Its translation is CASSQNLVADTQYF.